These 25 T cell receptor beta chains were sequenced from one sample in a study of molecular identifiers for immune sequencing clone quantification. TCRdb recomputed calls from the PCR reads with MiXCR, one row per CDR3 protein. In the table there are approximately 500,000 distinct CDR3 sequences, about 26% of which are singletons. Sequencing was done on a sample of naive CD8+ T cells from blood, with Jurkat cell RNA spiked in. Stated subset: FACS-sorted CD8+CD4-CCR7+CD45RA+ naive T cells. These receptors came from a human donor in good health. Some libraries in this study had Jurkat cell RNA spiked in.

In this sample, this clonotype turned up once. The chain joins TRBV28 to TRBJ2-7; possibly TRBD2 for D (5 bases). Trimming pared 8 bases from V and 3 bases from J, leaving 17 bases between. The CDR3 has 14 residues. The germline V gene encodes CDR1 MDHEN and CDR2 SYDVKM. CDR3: CASGTRGFSYEQYF. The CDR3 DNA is TGTGCCAGCGGAACTAGAGGGTTCAGCTACGAGCAGTACTTC. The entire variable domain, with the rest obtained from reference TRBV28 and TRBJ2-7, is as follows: DVKVTQSSRYLVKRTGEKVFLECVQDMDHENMFWYRQDPGLGLRLIYFSYDVKMKEKGDIPEGYSVSREKKERFSLILESASTNQTSMYLCASGTRGFSYEQYFGPGTRLTVT.

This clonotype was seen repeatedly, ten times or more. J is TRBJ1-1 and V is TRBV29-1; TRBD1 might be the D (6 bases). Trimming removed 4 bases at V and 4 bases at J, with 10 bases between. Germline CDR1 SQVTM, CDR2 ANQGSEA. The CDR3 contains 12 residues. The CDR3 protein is CSVVQGGTEAFF. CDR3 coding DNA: TGCAGCGTTGTACAGGGTGGCACTGAAGCTTTCTTT.

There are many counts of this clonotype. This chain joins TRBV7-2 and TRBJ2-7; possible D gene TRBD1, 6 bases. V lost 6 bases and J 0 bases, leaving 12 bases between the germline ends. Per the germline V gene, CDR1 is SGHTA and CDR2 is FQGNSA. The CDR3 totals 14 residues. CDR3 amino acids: CASSWDIGSYEQYF. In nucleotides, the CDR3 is TGTGCCAGCAGTTGGGACATCGGCTCCTACGAGCAGTACTTC.

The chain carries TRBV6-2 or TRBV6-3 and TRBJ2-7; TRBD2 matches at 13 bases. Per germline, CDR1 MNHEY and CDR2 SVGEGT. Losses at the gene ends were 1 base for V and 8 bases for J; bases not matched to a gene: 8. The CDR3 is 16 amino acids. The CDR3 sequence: CASSYYAGLAGAQQYF. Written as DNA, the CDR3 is TGTGCCAGCAGTTACTACGCCGGACTAGCGGGAGCCCAGCAGTACTTC.

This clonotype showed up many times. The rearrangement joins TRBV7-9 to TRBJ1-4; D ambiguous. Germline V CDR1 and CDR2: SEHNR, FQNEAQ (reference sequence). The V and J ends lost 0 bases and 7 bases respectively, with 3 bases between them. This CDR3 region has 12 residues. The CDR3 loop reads CASSLALEKLFF. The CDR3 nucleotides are TGTGCCAGCAGCTTAGCGCTTGAAAAACTGTTTTTT.

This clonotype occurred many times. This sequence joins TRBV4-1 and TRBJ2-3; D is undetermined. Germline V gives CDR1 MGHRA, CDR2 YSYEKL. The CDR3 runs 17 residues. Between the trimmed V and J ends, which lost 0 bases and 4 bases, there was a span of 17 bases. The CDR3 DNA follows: TGCGCCAGCAGCCAAGAGCCCTCCACCACCAGCTCAGATACGCAGTATTTT. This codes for CASSQEPSTTSSDTQYF.

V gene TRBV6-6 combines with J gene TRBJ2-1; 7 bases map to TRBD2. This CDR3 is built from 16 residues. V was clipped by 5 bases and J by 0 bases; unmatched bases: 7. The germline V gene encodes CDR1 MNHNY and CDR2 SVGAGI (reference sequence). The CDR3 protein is CASSHRRGSSYNEQFF. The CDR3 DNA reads TGTGCCAGCAGTCACCGGCGGGGGAGCTCCTACAATGAGCAGTTCTTC.

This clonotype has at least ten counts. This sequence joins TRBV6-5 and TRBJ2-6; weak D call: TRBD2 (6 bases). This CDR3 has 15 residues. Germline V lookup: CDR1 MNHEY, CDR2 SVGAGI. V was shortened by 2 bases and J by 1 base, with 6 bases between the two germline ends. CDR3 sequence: CASSYGGSGANVLTF. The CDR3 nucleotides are TGTGCCAGCAGTTACGGAGGGTCTGGGGCCAACGTCCTGACTTTC.

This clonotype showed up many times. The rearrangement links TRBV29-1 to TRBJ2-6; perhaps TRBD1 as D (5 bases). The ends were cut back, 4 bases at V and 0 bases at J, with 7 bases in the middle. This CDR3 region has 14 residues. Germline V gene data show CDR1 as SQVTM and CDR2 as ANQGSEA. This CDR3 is CSVVDNSGANVLTF. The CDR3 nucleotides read TGCAGCGTTGTGGACAACTCTGGGGCCAACGTCCTGACTTTC.

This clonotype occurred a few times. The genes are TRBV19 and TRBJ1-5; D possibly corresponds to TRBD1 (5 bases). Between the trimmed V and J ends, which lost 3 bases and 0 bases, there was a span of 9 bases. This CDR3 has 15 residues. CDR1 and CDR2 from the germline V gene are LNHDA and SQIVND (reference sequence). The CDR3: CASSMTANSNQPQHF. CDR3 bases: TGTGCCAGTAGTATGACAGCAAATAGCAATCAGCCCCAGCATTTT. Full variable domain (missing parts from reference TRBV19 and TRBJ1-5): DGGITQSPKYLFRKEGQNVTLSCEQNLNHDAMYWYRQDPGQGLRLIYYSQIVNDFQKGDIAEGYSVSREKKESFPLTVTSAQKNPTAFYLCASSMTANSNQPQHFGDGTRLSIL.

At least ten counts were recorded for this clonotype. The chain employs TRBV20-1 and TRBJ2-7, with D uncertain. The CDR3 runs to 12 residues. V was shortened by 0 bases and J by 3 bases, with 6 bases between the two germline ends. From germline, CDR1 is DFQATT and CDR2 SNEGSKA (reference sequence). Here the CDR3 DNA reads TGCAGTGCTAGAGATTTTGACTACGAGCAGTACTTC. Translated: CSARDFDYEQYF.

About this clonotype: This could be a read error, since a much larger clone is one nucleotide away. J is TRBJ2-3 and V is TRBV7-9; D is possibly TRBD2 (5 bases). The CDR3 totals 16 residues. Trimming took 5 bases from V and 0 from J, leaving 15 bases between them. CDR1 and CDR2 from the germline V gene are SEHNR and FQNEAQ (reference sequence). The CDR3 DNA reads TGTGCCAGCAGCCAACTGGAGGATTCTAGCACAGATACGCAGTATTTT. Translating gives CASSQLEDSSTDTQYF. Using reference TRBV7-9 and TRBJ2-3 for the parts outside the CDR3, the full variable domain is DTGVSQNPRHKITKRGQNVTFRCDPISEHNRLYWYRQTLGQGPEFLTYFQNEAQLEKSRLLSDRFSAERPKGSFSTLEIQRTEQGDSAMYLCASSQLEDSSTDTQYFGPGTRLTVL.

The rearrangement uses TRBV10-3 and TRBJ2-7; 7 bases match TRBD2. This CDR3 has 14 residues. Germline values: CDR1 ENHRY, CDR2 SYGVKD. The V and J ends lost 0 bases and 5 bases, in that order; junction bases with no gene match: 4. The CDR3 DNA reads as TGTGCCATCAGTGAGTCCGGGGGGACCCACGAGCAGTACTTC. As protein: CAISESGGTHEQYF.

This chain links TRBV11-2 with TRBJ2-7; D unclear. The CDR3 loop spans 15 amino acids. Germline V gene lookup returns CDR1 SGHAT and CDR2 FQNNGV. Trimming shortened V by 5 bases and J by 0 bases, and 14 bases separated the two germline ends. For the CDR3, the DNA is TGTGCCAGCAGCCCAATAAGGGTCAGCTCCTACGAGCAGTACTTC. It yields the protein CASSPIRVSSYEQYF.

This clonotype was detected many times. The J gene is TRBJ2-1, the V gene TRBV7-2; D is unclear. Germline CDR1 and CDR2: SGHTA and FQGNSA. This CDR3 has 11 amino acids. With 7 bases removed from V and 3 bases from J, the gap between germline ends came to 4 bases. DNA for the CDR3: TGTGCCAGCACAAGCTACAATGAGCAGTTCTTC. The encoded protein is CASTSYNEQFF.

The CDR3 loop reads CASMEGVLPYEQYF. The CDR3 DNA sequence: TGTGCCAGCATGGAAGGGGTACTACCCTACGAGCAGTACTTC. The chain has TRBV2 and TRBJ2-7, with D possibly matching TRBD1 (5 bases). Germline lookup yields CDR1 SNHLY and CDR2 FYNNEI. There are 14 residues in the CDR3. Trimming cost V 7 bases and J 2 bases, with 15 bases left between them.

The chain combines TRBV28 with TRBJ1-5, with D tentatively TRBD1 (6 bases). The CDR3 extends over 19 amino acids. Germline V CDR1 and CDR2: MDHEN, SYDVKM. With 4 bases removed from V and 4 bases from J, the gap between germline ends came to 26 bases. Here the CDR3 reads CASSSPTPRTERSNQPQHF. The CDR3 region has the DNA TGTGCCAGCAGTTCCCCTACCCCTAGGACAGAGAGGAGTAATCAGCCCCAGCATTTT. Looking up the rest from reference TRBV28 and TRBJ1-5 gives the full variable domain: DVKVTQSSRYLVKRTGEKVFLECVQDMDHENMFWYRQDPGLGLRLIYFSYDVKMKEKGDIPEGYSVSREKKERFSLILESASTNQTSMYLCASSSPTPRTERSNQPQHFGDGTRLSIL.

The DNA for the CDR3 is TGTGCCAGCAGCTTAGTGGCAGATAAAGAGACCCAGTACTTC. This encodes CASSLVADKETQYF. V and J are TRBV13 and TRBJ2-5, with no clear D. CDR1 is PRHDT, CDR2 FYEKMQ, per germline (reference sequence). The CDR3 has 14 amino acids. V was cut by 1 base and J by 3 bases, with 9 bases left in between.

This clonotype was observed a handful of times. CDR3 loop: CASSYETGPAKSSTDTQYF. Here the CDR3 DNA reads TGTGCCAGCAGTTACGAGACCGGGCCCGCGAAATCTAGCACAGATACGCAGTATTTT. The rearrangement uses TRBV6-5 and TRBJ2-3; D not certain. The CDR3 runs 19 residues. Germline V CDR1 and CDR2: MNHEY, SVGAGI. Trimming took off 2 bases at V and 0 bases at J, with 21 bases between the two ends.

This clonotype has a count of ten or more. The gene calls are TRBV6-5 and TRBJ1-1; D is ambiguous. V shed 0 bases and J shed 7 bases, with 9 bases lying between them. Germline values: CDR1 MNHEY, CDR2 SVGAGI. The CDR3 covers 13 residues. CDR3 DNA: TGTGCCAGCAGTTACTCTGGCCCTCATGAAGCTTTCTTT. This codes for CASSYSGPHEAFF.

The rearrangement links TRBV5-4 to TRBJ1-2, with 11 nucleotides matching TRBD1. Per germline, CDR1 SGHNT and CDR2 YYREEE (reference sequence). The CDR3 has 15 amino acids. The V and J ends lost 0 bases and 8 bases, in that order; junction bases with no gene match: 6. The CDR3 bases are TGTGCCAGCAGCTTGGGGCCGGGACAGGGGGAAGGCTACACCTTC. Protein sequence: CASSLGPGQGEGYTF.

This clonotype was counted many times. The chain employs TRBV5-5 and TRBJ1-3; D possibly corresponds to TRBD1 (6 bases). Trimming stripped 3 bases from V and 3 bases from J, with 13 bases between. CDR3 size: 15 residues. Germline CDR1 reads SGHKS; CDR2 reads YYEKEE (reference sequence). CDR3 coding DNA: TGTGCCAGCAGCTCCAGCAGGGGAAGTGGAAACACCATATATTTT. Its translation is CASSSSRGSGNTIYF.

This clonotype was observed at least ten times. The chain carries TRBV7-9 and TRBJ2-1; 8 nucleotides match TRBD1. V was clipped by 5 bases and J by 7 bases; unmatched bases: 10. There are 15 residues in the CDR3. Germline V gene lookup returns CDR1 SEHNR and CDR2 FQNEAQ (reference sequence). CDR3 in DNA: TGTGCCAGCAGCCTCCCCCGGACAGGGAAAAATGAGCAGTTCTTC. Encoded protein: CASSLPRTGKNEQFF.

The CDR3 nucleotides read TGTGCCAGCTCCGGGGGGCCCCTTGCTAACTATGGCTACACCTTC. It is translated as CASSGGPLANYGYTF. This chain connects TRBV28 to TRBJ1-2, with D possibly TRBD1 on 6 matching bases. The CDR3 sequence is 15 residues long. Germline CDR1 MDHEN, CDR2 SYDVKM. V was pared by 8 bases and J by 0 bases, with 16 bases between.

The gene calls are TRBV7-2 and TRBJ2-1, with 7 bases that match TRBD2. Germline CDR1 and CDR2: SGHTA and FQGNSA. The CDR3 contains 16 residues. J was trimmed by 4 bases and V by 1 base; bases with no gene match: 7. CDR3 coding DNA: TGTGCCAGCAGCTTAGTTGTGACTAGCAGGTACAATGAGCAGTTCTTC. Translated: CASSLVVTSRYNEQFF.